Below are 9 T cell receptor beta chains sequenced from a single sample in a study of T-cell reconstitution after alpha-beta-depleted transplantation in children. Unique molecular identifiers were incorporated during preparation of the TCRbeta library. MiXCR was run by TCRdb on the PCR reads, yielding one entry per CDR3 protein. The sample lists approximately 200,000 distinct CDR3 sequences; roughly 6.3% were seen once. The sample here was PBMCs, taken before TCRalphabeta/CD19-depleted stem cell transplant. These receptors all come from a girl in the first two years of life with combined immunodeficiency, due to receive a stem cell transplant.

This clonotype was recorded many times. The rearrangement uses TRBV7-2 and TRBJ2-3; 7 bases align to TRBD2. Germline-derived CDR1 and CDR2 are SGHTA and FQGNSA. This CDR3 comprises 14 residues. The J segment lost 5 bases and the V segment lost 2 bases, leaving 4 bases of the junction unmatched. The CDR3: CASSLSSGVDTQYF. The DNA of the CDR3 is TGTGCCAGCAGCTTATCCAGCGGGGTAGATACGCAGTATTTT.

This clonotype has a count of ten or more. V usage is TRBV3-1 and J usage is TRBJ2-7; D is perhaps TRBD1 or TRBD2 (7 bases each). V was clipped by 6 bases and J by 2 bases, with 17 bases between them. The CDR3 consists of 15 residues. CDR1 LGHDT and CDR2 YNNKEL come from the germline V gene (reference sequence). The CDR3 nucleotides read TGTGCCAGCAGGGGAGGGGGCCACAACCCCTACGAGCAGTACTTC. Translated: CASRGGGHNPYEQYF.

This clonotype was recorded at least ten times. The DNA is omitted, as the CDR3 cannot be located on it reliably, and the CDR3 follows TCRdb's listing. This chain connects TRBV3-1 to TRBJ2-1; TRBD1 reflects the table's D call only, with no check against the DNA. CDR1 is LGHDT and CDR2 is YNNKEL in the germline V gene (reference sequence). The CDR3 comprises 17 residues, both ends counted. CDR3 loop: CASSQVFWQGISNEQFF.

This clonotype was detected ten times or more. This chain uses TRBV7-8 with TRBJ1-1; no definite D call. Trimming took 1 base from V and 5 from J, leaving 5 bases between them. CDR3 size: 12 residues. CDR1 is SGHVS, CDR2 FQNEAQ, per germline. CDR3 DNA sequence: TGTGCCAGCAGCTTAGGGTGGACTGAAGCTTTCTTT. Translating it yields CASSLGWTEAFF. The entire variable domain, with the rest obtained from reference TRBV7-8 and TRBJ1-1, is as follows: GAGVSQSPRYKVAKRGQDVALRCDPISGHVSLFWYQQALGQGPEFLTYFQNEAQLDKSGLPSDRFFAERPEGSVSTLKIQRTQQEDSAVYLCASSLGWTEAFFGQGTRLTVV.

This clonotype was counted at least ten times. This chain links TRBV29-1 with TRBJ2-7; TRBD1 aligns across 7 bases. Per the germline V gene, CDR1 is SQVTM and CDR2 is ANQGSEA. The V segment lost 1 base and the J segment 2 bases; nucleotides outside the gene matches: 5. The CDR3 covers 14 residues. The CDR3 protein is CSVEGTGKTYEQYF. The CDR3 nucleotides read TGCAGCGTTGAAGGGACAGGAAAAACCTACGAGCAGTACTTC.

The gene calls are TRBV15 and TRBJ2-1; D unclear. The germline CDR1 and CDR2 sequences are LNHNV and YYDKDF (reference sequence). The CDR3 sequence is 16 residues long. V dropped 0 bases and J dropped 10 bases, with 19 bases sitting between them. The DNA for the CDR3 is TGTGCCACCAGCAGAGATACGTTGGTAGCTGGACCAGAGCAGTTCTTC. This translates into CATSRDTLVAGPEQFF. The entire variable domain, with the rest obtained from reference TRBV15 and TRBJ2-1, is as follows: DAMVIQNPRYQVTQFGKPVTLSCSQTLNHNVMYWYQQKSSQAPKLLFHYYDKDFNNEADTPDNFQSRRPNTSFCFLDIRSPGLGDTAMYLCATSRDTLVAGPEQFFGPGTRLTVL.

The chain combines TRBV7-2 with TRBJ2-7; TRBD2 matches at 8 bases. The CDR3 is 15 residues long. The V gene's germline CDR1 is SGHTA and CDR2 FQGNSA. V was pared by 1 base and J by 3 bases, with 5 bases of the junction left unmatched. The CDR3 nucleotides are TGTGCCAGCAGCTTAGACGGGGGGGTTGGCTACGAGCAGTACTTC. Translated: CASSLDGGVGYEQYF.

Notes on this clonotype: A much larger clonotype is one base distant, so this may be a read error. The chain couples TRBV4-2 to TRBJ1-5; 8 positions agree with TRBD1. Germline V lookup: CDR1 LGHNA, CDR2 YNFKEQ. The CDR3 spans 18 residues. The DNA of the CDR3 is TGTGCCAGCAGCCAAGAAAGGGGATCGGGACAGGTCAATCAGTCCCAGCATTTT. Its protein is CASSQERGSGQVNQSQHF.

In this sample, this clonotype turned up many times. The chain links TRBV7-9 to TRBJ2-5; D is unresolved. Looked up from germline, CDR1 is SEHNR and CDR2 is FQNEAQ (reference sequence). The CDR3 runs to 14 residues. Trimming removed 3 bases at V and 2 bases at J, with 10 bases between. CDR3 nucleotide sequence: TGTGCCAGCAGCTTTGGCAACTTACAAGAGACCCAGTACTTC. Its protein product is CASSFGNLQETQYF.